The text below deals with one TCR beta chain. This sample stems from a study of brain T cells in children with intractable seizures. CDR1 and CDR2 (germline): SGHAT, FQDESV (reference sequence). V lost 1 base, J lost 8 bases, and 3 bases stayed unmatched. CDR3 length equals 14 residues. Only cases whose brain tissue showed the highest T cell transcript signatures were sequenced. Clones were sequenced by immunoSEQ multiplex PCR, and TCRdb holds only the in-frame ones, with some missing. This sample carries about 20,000 clones, roughly 92% of them seen once, and the ten largest clones take around 6.6%. The TCR was taken from a boy between 10 and 17 years old with focal cortical dysplasia and intractable seizures. Here the sequenced sample was peripheral blood, taken at surgery. V gene TRBV11-1 combines with J gene TRBJ2-3; TRBD1 matches 10 bases. This CDR3 reads CASSLGDRGGTQYF. CDR3 DNA sequence: TGTGCCAGCAGCTTAGGGGACAGGGGTGGTACGCAGTATTTT.